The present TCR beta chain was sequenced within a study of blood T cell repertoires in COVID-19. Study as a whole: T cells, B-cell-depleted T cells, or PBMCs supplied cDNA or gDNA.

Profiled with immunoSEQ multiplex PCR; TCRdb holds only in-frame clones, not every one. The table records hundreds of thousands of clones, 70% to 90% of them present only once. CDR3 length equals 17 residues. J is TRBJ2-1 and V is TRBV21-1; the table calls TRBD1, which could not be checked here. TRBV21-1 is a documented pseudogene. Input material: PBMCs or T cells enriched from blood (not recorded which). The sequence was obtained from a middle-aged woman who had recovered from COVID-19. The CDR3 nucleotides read TGTGCCAGCAGCAAAAGAAGGGGTTCGGGTTTCTACAATGAGCAGTTCTTC. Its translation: CASSKRRGSGFYNEQFF.